The 15 T cell receptor beta chains below all came from one sample that was sequenced in a study of OX40 agonist ivuxolimab in advanced cancers. Profiled with immunoSEQ multiplex PCR; TCRdb holds only in-frame clones, not every one. Among tens of thousands of clones listed, 85% to 90% were seen once. The sample was CD4+ or CD8+ T cells sorted from blood, taken in a trial of the OX40 agonist ivuxolimab. The origin of the receptors is an adult with an advanced solid tumor such as melanoma, head and neck, liver or kidney cancer.

J is TRBJ2-3 and V is TRBV30; no reliable D call. Trimming shortened V by 0 bases and J by 5 bases, and 6 bases separated the two germline ends. Germline CDR1 is GTSNPN and CDR2 is SVGIG (reference sequence). The CDR3 extends over 12 amino acids. This CDR3 reads CAWSVLGDTQYF. The DNA of the CDR3 is TGTGCCTGGAGTGTATTGGGAGATACGCAGTATTTT.

V is TRBV6-5 and J is TRBJ1-4; D is perhaps TRBD1 (5 bases). Germline values: CDR1 MNHEY, CDR2 SVGAGI. The CDR3 is made up of 13 amino acids. Trimming stripped 5 bases from V and 10 bases from J, with 14 bases between. Written as DNA, the CDR3 is TGTGCCAGCAGTGGGAACCGGGACGGAAAACTGTTTTTT. It yields the protein CASSGNRDGKLFF.

The rearrangement uses TRBV10-2 and TRBJ2-7; the match to TRBD2 covers 13 bases. The V gene's germline CDR1 is WSHSY and CDR2 SAAADI. This CDR3 comprises 16 residues. With 5 bases clipped from V and 3 bases from J, the junction kept 7 bases outside the gene matches. Here the CDR3 DNA reads TGCGCCAGCAGTCCAGGGACTAGCGGGAAAGTCTACGAGCAGTACTTC. Its protein product is CASSPGTSGKVYEQYF.

Details on this clone: Other DNA sequences from this sample encode an identical CDR3 as well. The CDR3: CASSSGLLGEQYF. In nucleotides, the CDR3 is TGTGCCAGCAGCTCGGGACTTCTCGGCGAGCAGTACTTC. The chain combines TRBV7-9 with TRBJ2-7, with a weak D call TRBD2 (6 bases). Looked up from germline, CDR1 is SEHNR and CDR2 is FQNEAQ (reference sequence). The CDR3 loop spans 13 amino acids. The germline V and J ends were trimmed by 4 bases and 6 bases, with 13 bases remaining between them.

V gene TRBV6-5 combines with J gene TRBJ1-1; the D is unclear. Trimming cost V 6 bases and J 2 bases, with 13 bases left between them. The CDR3 consists of 14 residues. Germline V gives CDR1 MNHEY, CDR2 SVGAGI. The CDR3 region is CASSRSGSNTEAFF. CDR3 sequence (DNA): TGTGCCAGCAGCAGATCCGGTTCCAACACTGAAGCTTTCTTT.

The V and J genes are TRBV10-1 and TRBJ1-1; a weak D match, TRBD1 (6 bases). CDR1 is WNHNN and CDR2 is SYGVQD in the germline V gene (reference sequence). The CDR3 length is 15 residues. V was trimmed by 0 bases and J by 6 bases, leaving 14 bases between them. Here the CDR3 DNA reads TGCGCCAGCAGTGAGTCCCGCGGGGGCTACCCTGAAGCTTTCTTT. Encoded protein: CASSESRGGYPEAFF.

The chain is built from TRBV15 and TRBJ2-5; D gene uncertain. Germline assignment: CDR1 LNHNV and CDR2 YYDKDF (reference sequence). The ends were cut back, 0 bases at V and 2 bases at J, with 4 bases in the middle. CDR3 length: 13 amino acids. The CDR3 DNA follows: TGTGCCACCAGCAGAGACAGGCAAGAGACCCAGTACTTC. Encoded protein: CATSRDRQETQYF.

The rearrangement joins TRBV7-8 to TRBJ2-5; possible D gene TRBD1, 5 bases. The CDR3 is 14 amino acids. Trimming pared 5 bases from V and 4 bases from J, leaving 14 bases between. Germline-derived CDR1 and CDR2 are SGHVS and FQNEAQ. The CDR3 sequence: CASSPPSGRETQYF. The CDR3 nucleotides are TGTGCCAGCAGCCCACCGTCAGGGCGAGAGACCCAGTACTTC.

V gene TRBV5-1 combines with J gene TRBJ2-7; the D is unclear. Germline CDR1 and CDR2: SGHRS and YFSETQ. The CDR3 extends over 12 amino acids. Between the trimmed V and J ends, which lost 1 base and 5 bases, there was a span of 7 bases. This chain's CDR3 is CASSLSLDEQYF. In nucleotides, the CDR3 is TGCGCCAGCAGCTTGTCGCTAGACGAGCAGTACTTC.

This clone appeared a few times. This rearrangement joins TRBV10-1 to TRBJ2-7, with D possibly TRBD2 on 6 matching bases. Germline CDR1 and CDR2: WNHNN and SYGVQD (reference sequence). The CDR3 extends over 11 amino acids. V was shortened by 8 bases and J by 3 bases, with 8 bases between the two germline ends. CDR3 loop: CASGTDYEQYF. The CDR3 bases are TGCGCCAGCGGGACTGACTACGAGCAGTACTTC.

The V call is TRBV6-6, the J call TRBJ1-2; unclear D gene. CDR1 is MNHNY and CDR2 is SVGAGI in the germline V gene (reference sequence). CDR3 size: 14 residues. Between the trimmed V and J ends, which lost 5 bases and 4 bases, there was a span of 14 bases. As DNA, the CDR3 is TGTGCCAGCAGTCCCCTGATCAGCGCCTATGGCTACACCTTC. This codes for CASSPLISAYGYTF.

The chain couples TRBV6-1 to TRBJ2-3; 9 bases agree with TRBD2. This CDR3 has 19 amino acids. Germline V lookup: CDR1 MNHNS, CDR2 SASEGT. V dropped 3 bases and J dropped 0; count of bases not matched to a gene: 13. The CDR3 bases are TGTGCCAGCAGTGAGTTACTAAGCGGGAGGATATTTAGCACAGATACGCAGTATTTT. Its protein product is CASSELLSGRIFSTDTQYF.

The V gene is TRBV6-1, the J gene TRBJ2-1; TRBD2 matches at 12 bases. The germline V gene has CDR1 MNHNS and CDR2 SASEGT. V gave up 3 bases and J gave up 3 bases; unmatched junction bases: 6. This CDR3 comprises 17 residues. CDR3 loop: CASSELRLAGVYNEQFF. The CDR3, as DNA: TGTGCCAGCAGTGAGCTAAGACTAGCGGGAGTCTACAATGAGCAGTTCTTC.

Turning to this clone: One junction end does not reproduce the germline sequence, and a read error may be involved. The chain carries TRBV5-3 and TRBJ1-1, with D perhaps TRBD1 (6 bases). TRBV5-3 falls under the ORF class, with uncertain function. This CDR3 has 15 amino acids. The DNA for the CDR3 is TGTGCCAGCAGCTATTGGGGGCGCATGAACACTGAAGCTTTCTTT. This gives the protein CASSYWGRMNTEAFF.

The chain is built from TRBV4-2 and TRBJ1-4, with D perhaps TRBD1 (6 bases). The CDR3 contains 14 residues. V was cut by 5 bases and J by 4 bases, with 11 bases left in between. Germline assignment: CDR1 LGHNA and CDR2 YNFKEQ. The chain's CDR3 is CASSGDTDNEKLFF. For the CDR3, the DNA is TGTGCCAGCAGCGGGGACACTGATAATGAAAAACTGTTTTTT.